What follows are 5 T cell receptor beta chains derived from one specimen sequenced in a study of cytomegalovirus exposure and HLA in healthy donors. In the PCR, 60 Vbeta and 13 Jbeta primers were used. The protocol was immunoSEQ multiplex PCR, while the TCRdb copy is restricted to in-frame clones and leaves out a portion. The table records some 110,000 clones, approximately 80% of them present only once. Sequencing was performed on PBMCs. All receptors derive from a man aged 50 to 60 in good health and CMV-seronegative.

V gene TRBV27 combines with J gene TRBJ1-4; 7 bases match TRBD1. Trimming took 4 bases from V and 6 from J; bases not matched to a gene: 8. Germline CDR1 is MNHEY and CDR2 is SMNVEV (reference sequence). This CDR3 has 15 amino acids. The CDR3 bases are TGTGCCAGCAGTTCCGGGACAGCCCGGGATGAAAAACTGTTTTTT. It specifies CASSSGTARDEKLFF.

This sequence joins TRBV7-9 and TRBJ2-7, with D perhaps TRBD1 (5 bases). Germline V gene lookup returns CDR1 SEHNR and CDR2 FQNEAQ (reference sequence). This CDR3 comprises 13 residues. The CDR3 DNA sequence: TGTTCCAGCAGCTTGGGGCGCGCCTACGAGCAGTACGTC. The encoded protein is CSSSLGRAYEQYV.

The rearrangement uses TRBV28 and TRBJ2-4, with a weak D call TRBD1 (6 bases). V gave up 4 bases and J gave up 2 bases, with 12 bases separating them. Germline V gives CDR1 MDHEN, CDR2 SYDVKM. This CDR3 is built from 15 residues. CDR3 DNA: TGTGCCAGCAGTTCTCTGCAGGGGTCCAAAAACATTCAGTACTTC. This sequence encodes CASSSLQGSKNIQYF.

The rearrangement links TRBV5-6 to TRBJ1-2; 8 bases agree with TRBD1. Germline assignment: CDR1 SGHDT and CDR2 YYEEEE. With V trimmed by 0 bases and J by 5 bases, 6 bases remained unmatched. This CDR3 has 15 amino acids. In nucleotides, the CDR3 is TGTGCCAGCAGCTTGGCCCCGACAGGGGAGTATGGCTACACCTTC. Protein: CASSLAPTGEYGYTF.

The chain links TRBV5-1 to TRBJ2-3; unclear D gene. This CDR3 contains 15 residues. Trimming took 2 bases from V and 4 from J, leaving 14 bases between them. Germline loops: CDR1 SGHRS, CDR2 YFSETQ. CDR3 nucleotide sequence: TGCGCCAGCAGCTTTTTAGCCCTGTCGGCAGATACGCAGTATTTT. It yields the protein CASSFLALSADTQYF.